The 29 T cell receptor beta chains below all came from one sample that was sequenced in a study of CD8+CD57+ T cells in acquired aplastic anemia. Patients sequenced had flow cytometry evidence of CD8+CD57+ cell expansion. Template material for TCR beta VDJ and CDR3 profiling consisted of genomic DNA. Using its own MiXCR run on the reads, TCRdb lists one record per CDR3 protein. The repertoire holds about 58,000 distinct CDR3 sequences, approximately 50% seen once, with roughly 15% in the top ten. Sequencing was carried out using sorted CD4+, CD8+, or CD8+CD57+ T cells (not recorded which) from PBMCs. All receptors derive from a human donor with aplastic anemia.

The V gene is TRBV7-3, the J gene TRBJ2-3; D possibly corresponds to TRBD1 (5 bases). The V gene lost 3 bases and the J gene lost 2 bases, with 12 bases spanning the gap. The CDR3 totals 15 residues. Germline V gives CDR1 SGHTA, CDR2 FQGTGA. CDR3 sequence (DNA): TGTGCCAGCAGCTTCCTCGACAGTGACACAGATACGCAGTATTTT. The encoded protein is CASSFLDSDTDTQYF.

The rearrangement joins TRBV10-2 to TRBJ2-7; D is ambiguous. The CDR3 is 14 amino acids. The V end was cut by 2 bases, the J end by 5 bases, with 13 bases between. CDR1 and CDR2 (germline): WSHSY, SAAADI. The CDR3 sequence: CASSEDAEGNEQYF. In nucleotides, the CDR3 is TGCGCCAGCAGTGAGGACGCAGAAGGAAACGAGCAGTACTTC.

The V call is TRBV20-1, the J call TRBJ2-7; D might be TRBD1 (6 bases). This CDR3 has 13 residues. The germline V gene encodes CDR1 DFQATT and CDR2 SNEGSKA (reference sequence). Trimming removed 6 bases from V and 7 bases from J, with 19 bases in between. CDR3 sequence reads: CSAAQGIPWEQYF. DNA for the CDR3: TGCAGTGCAGCCCAGGGGATCCCTTGGGAGCAGTACTTC.

The chain couples TRBV29-1 to TRBJ1-2; D is unresolved. CDR3 length: 13 residues. CDR1 SQVTM and CDR2 ANQGSEA come from the germline V gene. Trimming took 0 bases from V and 7 from J, leaving 12 bases between them. CDR3 in amino acids: CSVEDLGHAGYTF. The CDR3 DNA reads as TGCAGCGTTGAAGATTTGGGTCATGCTGGCTACACCTTC.

The chain links TRBV20-1 to TRBJ2-7, with 8 nucleotides matching TRBD2. The CDR3 is made up of 14 amino acids. Germline CDR1 DFQATT, CDR2 SNEGSKA (reference sequence). V trimming: 0 bases; J trimming: 4 bases; junction bases outside the gene matches: 5. The CDR3 is CSARDVKREYEQYF. For the CDR3, the DNA is TGCAGTGCTAGAGATGTGAAGCGGGAGTACGAGCAGTACTTC.

This clonotype was recorded at least ten times. The chain has TRBV6-1 and TRBJ1-2, with 9 bases identical to TRBD1. CDR1 is MNHNS and CDR2 is SASEGT in the germline V gene. Trimming at V came to 1 base and at J to 3 bases, leaving 6 bases not matched to a gene. The CDR3 totals 16 residues. CDR3 bases: TGTGCCAGCAGTGAAGAGACAGGGGGGTATCACTATGGCTACACCTTC. Translation: CASSEETGGYHYGYTF.

This clonotype was detected once. The chain joins TRBV2 to TRBJ1-1; D is ambiguous. The CDR3 has 12 amino acids. The V gene lost 4 bases and the J gene lost 2 bases, with 5 bases spanning the gap. CDR1 is SNHLY and CDR2 is FYNNEI in the germline V gene. In nucleotides, the CDR3 is TGTGCCAGCAGTGTGGGAAACACTGAAGCTTTCTTT. Translation gives CASSVGNTEAFF. Supplemented by reference TRBV2 and TRBJ1-1, the full variable domain reads EPEVTQTPSHQVTQMGQEVILRCVPISNHLYFYWYRQILGQKVEFLVSFYNNEISEKSEIFDDQFSVERPDGSNFTLKIRSTKLEDSAMYFCASSVGNTEAFFGQGTRLTVV.

This clonotype has a count of ten or more. The CDR3 spells CATSEATQLYEQYF. The CDR3, as DNA: TGTGCCACCAGTGAGGCCACCCAGCTTTACGAGCAGTACTTC. The chain has TRBV24-1 and TRBJ2-7; D is undetermined. Germline lookup yields CDR1 KGHDR and CDR2 SFDVKD. The CDR3 loop spans 14 amino acids. The ends were cut back, 4 bases at V and 4 bases at J, with 13 bases in the middle.

This chain connects TRBV20-1 to TRBJ2-3; 12 bases fit TRBD2. Trimming removed 1 base from V and 1 base from J; junction bases left unmatched: 0. The CDR3 has 15 amino acids. Germline V CDR1 and CDR2: DFQATT, SNEGSKA (reference sequence). The CDR3 DNA reads TGCAGTGCTAGAGGACTAGCGGGGGGCACAGATACGCAGTATTTT. This gives the protein CSARGLAGGTDTQYF.

The CDR3 region is CASSLGRGTHNEQFF. In DNA, the CDR3 is TGTGCCAGCAGTTTAGGGCGGGGGACCCACAATGAGCAGTTCTTC. The rearrangement uses TRBV27 and TRBJ2-1, with TRBD2 identical over 7 bases. The germline V gene encodes CDR1 MNHEY and CDR2 SMNVEV (reference sequence). After removal of 2 bases from V and 5 bases from J, the junction contained 6 bases not matched to a gene. The CDR3 loop spans 15 amino acids.

V is TRBV12-3 or TRBV12-4 and J is TRBJ2-6; 7 nucleotides agree with TRBD2. The CDR3 loop spans 19 amino acids. V shed 5 bases, J shed 0 bases, and the junction held 13 bases outside the gene matches. The CDR3 region is CASSPRMGPGGSGANVLTF. DNA of the CDR3: TGTGCCAGCAGTCCTAGGATGGGGCCGGGGGGCTCTGGGGCCAACGTCCTGACTTTC.

The table lists this clonotype with a few counts. The V call is TRBV29-1, the J call TRBJ2-3, with 11 bases identical to TRBD1. The germline gives CDR1 SQVTM, CDR2 ANQGSEA. V dropped 6 bases and J dropped 6; count of bases not matched to a gene: 11. The CDR3 has 15 residues. The CDR3 region has the DNA TGCAGCGTCCCATTGGACAGGGGGCCTGGTGATACGCAGTATTTT. Amino acid sequence: CSVPLDRGPGDTQYF.

This sequence joins TRBV19 and TRBJ2-7; TRBD2 agrees at 9 bases. The CDR3 length is 15 residues. Germline CDR1 reads LNHDA; CDR2 reads SQIVND (reference sequence). The V and J ends lost 2 bases and 5 bases, in that order; junction bases with no gene match: 7. CDR3 sequence reads: CASSIIAGVAHEQYF. Written as DNA, the CDR3 is TGTGCCAGTAGTATAATAGCGGGAGTTGCCCACGAGCAGTACTTC.

This clonotype is labeled as medium-sized. This chain joins TRBV24-1 and TRBJ2-3; no definite D call. There are 12 residues in the CDR3. V lost 3 bases and J 13 bases, leaving 13 bases between the germline ends. In germline, CDR1 is KGHDR, CDR2 SFDVKD. For the CDR3, the DNA is TGTGCCACCAGTGATCGAGACCTTACCAAGTATTTT. This sequence encodes CATSDRDLTKYF.

A remark on this clonotype: One end of the junction is discordant with germline, which a read error may explain. The chain links TRBV7-9 to TRBJ1-4, with TRBD1 matching 7 bases. The CDR3 is made up of 14 amino acids. Germline V gene data show CDR1 as SEHNR and CDR2 as FQNEAQ (reference sequence). The CDR3 is CASSPGQPNGKLFF. The CDR3 DNA reads as TGTGCCAGCAGCCCGGGACAGCCTAATGGAAAACTGTTTTTT.

In regard to this clonotype: One junction end disagrees with the germline gene, perhaps due to a read error. The chain is built from TRBV11-2 and TRBJ2-6; no reliable D call. CDR1 and CDR2 (germline): SGHAT, FQNNGV. The CDR3 loop spans 15 amino acids. This CDR3 reads CASSYHTAGTNVLTF. The CDR3 DNA reads TGTGCCAGCAGCTACCACACGGCTGGGACCAACGTCCTGACTTTC.

The chain combines TRBV2 with TRBJ1-4; no firm D call. Germline CDR1 and CDR2: SNHLY and FYNNEI. V lost 5 bases to trimming and J lost 6 bases, with 16 bases between them. The CDR3 consists of 15 residues. In nucleotides, the CDR3 is TGTGCCAGCAGTTCGGTACCGGGTGGAGATGAAAAACTGTTTTTT. Its translation is CASSSVPGGDEKLFF.

This clonotype was detected ten times or more. The genes are TRBV5-4 and TRBJ2-1, with a possible D match to TRBD2 (6 bases). This CDR3 contains 17 residues. CDR1 and CDR2 (germline): SGHNT, YYREEE (reference sequence). V was shortened by 4 bases and J by 4 bases, with 21 bases between the two germline ends. As DNA, the CDR3 is TGTGCCAGCAGCCCCCACCCGGGGCGGGGAGTTTACAATGAGCAGTTCTTC. Translating gives CASSPHPGRGVYNEQFF.

This clonotype has a count of ten or more. The V call is TRBV19, the J call TRBJ2-7; possibly TRBD1 for D (6 bases). The V gene's germline CDR1 is LNHDA and CDR2 SQIVND (reference sequence). V was shortened by 5 bases and J by 0 bases, with 17 bases between the two germline ends. The length of the CDR3 is 16 residues. The CDR3 DNA is TGTGCCAGTAGTCTCTCAGGGGAATCAACCTCCTACGAGCAGTACTTC. Residues: CASSLSGESTSYEQYF.

V gene TRBV2 combines with J gene TRBJ2-7; D is uncertain. V lost 4 bases to trimming and J lost 3 bases, with 4 bases between them. The CDR3 loop spans 11 amino acids. The germline V gene has CDR1 SNHLY and CDR2 FYNNEI. This CDR3 is CASSVGYEQYF. In DNA form, the CDR3 reads TGTGCCAGCAGTGTTGGCTACGAGCAGTACTTC.

This sequence joins TRBV5-1 and TRBJ1-6; possible D gene TRBD1, 6 bases. V lost 0 bases and J 5 bases, leaving 12 bases between the germline ends. CDR3 length: 16 residues. CDR1 SGHRS and CDR2 YFSETQ come from the germline V gene. The CDR3 sequence: CASSLAGAQDNSPLHF. In DNA, the CDR3 is TGCGCCAGCAGCTTGGCAGGGGCTCAAGATAATTCACCCCTCCACTTT. Based on the CDR3 plus reference TRBV5-1 and TRBJ1-6, the full variable domain is KAGVTQTPRYLIKTRGQQVTLSCSPISGHRSVSWYQQTPGQGLQFLFEYFSETQRNKGNFPGRFSGRQFSNSRSEMNVSTLELGDSALYLCASSLAGAQDNSPLHFGNGTRLTVT.

This chain connects TRBV10-3 to TRBJ2-5, with D tentatively TRBD2 (6 bases). The germline gives CDR1 ENHRY, CDR2 SYGVKD. CDR3 length: 14 residues. V dropped 1 base and J dropped 0 bases, with 6 bases sitting between them. This CDR3 is CAISEWGDQETQYF. CDR3 DNA: TGTGCCATCAGTGAGTGGGGGGACCAAGAGACCCAGTACTTC.

The chain links TRBV5-4 to TRBJ2-7, with D unclear. TRBJ2-5 matches the DNA end more closely, so the J call is doubtful. There are 12 residues in the CDR3. Germline assignment: CDR1 SGHNT and CDR2 YYREEE (reference sequence). CDR3: CASYLRGETQYF. CDR3 nucleotides: TGTGCCAGCTACCTTCGAGGAGAGACCCAGTACTTC.

The chain recombines TRBV19 with TRBJ2-1, with TRBD2 matching 8 bases. The V and J ends lost 1 base and 8 bases, in that order; junction bases with no gene match: 4. The CDR3 consists of 14 residues. Germline CDR1 LNHDA, CDR2 SQIVND (reference sequence). CDR3 coding DNA: TGTGCCAGTAGTATAGCGGGGGGGCTGGATGAGCAGTTCTTC. Translating gives CASSIAGGLDEQFF.

The chain uses TRBV29-1 and TRBJ1-2; 8 bases agree with TRBD1. CDR1 and CDR2 (germline): SQVTM, ANQGSEA. J gave up 4 bases and V 4 bases, and 2 bases lay outside the gene matches. CDR3 length equals 12 residues. CDR3 loop: CSVAGQVYGYTF. CDR3 nucleotides: TGCAGCGTTGCGGGACAGGTCTATGGCTACACCTTC. Complete variable domain (other parts from reference TRBV29-1 and TRBJ1-2): SAVISQKPSRDICQRGTSLTIQCQVDSQVTMMFWYRQQPGQSLTLIATANQGSEATYESGFVIDKFPISRPNLTFSTLTVSNMSPEDSSIYLCSVAGQVYGYTFGSGTRLTVV.

This clonotype was detected ten times or more. V usage is TRBV6-1 and J usage is TRBJ2-7, with a possible D match to TRBD2 (6 bases). Trimming cost V 5 bases and J 4 bases, with 24 bases left between them. Germline V gene data show CDR1 as MNHNS and CDR2 as SASEGT. This CDR3 spans 17 amino acids. CDR3 protein: CASSPREGPRGRYEQYV. The CDR3 coding sequence is TGTGCCAGCAGTCCCCGAGAGGGGCCCCGGGGGAGGTACGAGCAGTACGTC.

Many counts were recorded for this clonotype. The chain has TRBV6-7 and TRBJ1-2; 8 bases match TRBD1. TRBV6-7 is sorted into the ORF group, with uncertain function. V dropped 4 bases and J dropped 6; count of bases not matched to a gene: 16. The CDR3 is 17 amino acids. The CDR3 DNA reads TGTGCCAGCAGTTCACCACTACCCCGGACAGGGTTCAATGGCTACACCTTC. It translates to CASSSPLPRTGFNGYTF.

V usage is TRBV7-3 and J usage is TRBJ1-1; D unresolved. The germline V and J ends were trimmed by 0 bases and 3 bases, with 5 bases remaining between them. The CDR3 loop spans 13 amino acids. The germline V gene has CDR1 SGHTA and CDR2 FQGTGA. The CDR3 reads CASSLTADTEAFF. For the CDR3, the DNA is TGTGCCAGCAGCTTAACAGCTGACACTGAAGCTTTCTTT.

This chain connects TRBV15 to TRBJ2-7; TRBD1 matches 11 bases. CDR3 length: 16 amino acids. Germline V gene lookup returns CDR1 LNHNV and CDR2 YYDKDF (reference sequence). J lost 3 bases, V lost 3 bases, and 7 bases had no gene match. The CDR3 DNA reads TGTGCCACCAGCAGTAGGACAGGGGGCGCGGGCTACGAGCAGTACTTC. This sequence encodes CATSSRTGGAGYEQYF.